The source of this T cell receptor (beta chain) is a study of blood T cell repertoires in COVID-19. Study-wide background: Sites across the United States, Italy and Spain contributed samples from acute and convalescent COVID-19. The cDNA or gDNA used as material had been derived from T cells, B-cell-depleted T cells, or PBMCs.

In the authors' methods: Amplification of reference gene primers was used by the study to estimate nucleated cell counts. TCRdb keeps only in-frame clones here, not all; method: immunoSEQ multiplex PCR. V and J calls plus clone size are reproduced from that table; the DNA served to infer D and trimming. There are some 220,000 clones in the sample; about 84% occur only once, and around 13% lies in the top ten. The V gene end was trimmed by 2 bases and the J gene end by 5 bases; junction bases not matched to a gene: 8. The CDR3 totals 16 residues. Germline values: CDR1 SGHAT, CDR2 FQDESV (reference sequence).

This clonotype originated in a human donor in a cohort sampled during active COVID-19. The sample taken for sequencing was peripheral blood. The chain carries TRBV11-1 and TRBJ1-2; 10 bases are a match to TRBD1. The chain's CDR3 is CASSLSRDRGGYGYTF. Written as DNA, the CDR3 is TGTGCCAGCAGCTTATCACGGGACAGGGGAGGATATGGCTACACCTTC. Variable domain in full (rest from reference TRBV11-1 and TRBJ1-2): EAEVAQSPRYKITEKSQAVAFWCDPISGHATLYWYRQILGQGPELLVQFQDESVVDDSQLPKDRFSAERLKGVDSTLKIQPAELGDSAMYLCASSLSRDRGGYGYTFGSGTRLTVV.